The TCR beta chain under discussion was sequenced for a study of control samples from healthy donors and cancer patients. Assay: immunoSEQ multiplex PCR; the TCRdb copy retains only in-frame clones and omits some. The table has some 250,000 clones, around 79% seen once; the top ten hold 13%. The CDR3 has 12 residues. V was shortened by 6 bases and J by 2 bases, with 7 bases between the two germline ends. The germline CDR1 and CDR2 sequences are MNHEY and SMNVEV (reference sequence). Input material: PBMCs. The chain joins TRBV27 to TRBJ2-5, with D perhaps being TRBD1 or TRBD2 (5 bases each). This clonotype was obtained from a woman aged 55-70 years with lung cancer. The CDR3 sequence is CASRGPQETQYF. DNA for the CDR3: TGTGCCAGCAGGGGACCGCAAGAGACCCAGTACTTC.